Listed below are T cell receptor beta chains from one sample, sequenced in a study of T cells in localized non-small cell lung cancer. Sequencing was performed with immunoSEQ multiplex PCR; in TCRdb, only in-frame clones are kept and a portion is missing. Here the sample spans about 78,000 clones, almost 85% being singletons. Here the sequenced sample was peripheral blood, taken before any cancer treatment. The source is a man aged 35 to 69 with stage I lung adenocarcinoma. CDR3s include the opening cysteine and the closing phenylalanine or tryptophan. The D gene is left open where the match is weak. Part of the rows lack a size; the others show once, few, many or a class for expanded clones.

V gene	clone size	D gene	CDR3 length	J gene	CDR3 DNA	CDR3 protein
TRBV7-3	NA	NA	15	TRBJ2-1	TGTGCCAGCTCAGGGGGCGGGAGCTCCTACAATGAGCAGTTCTTC	CASSGGGSSYNEQFF
TRBV7-2	NA	TRBD1	15	TRBJ2-2	TGTGCCAGCAGCTCTGGACAGGGTACAGCCGGGGAGCTGTTTTTT	CASSSGQGTAGELFF
TRBV7-7	NA	NA	13	TRBJ2-5	TGTGCTAGCAGCTTAGGGGGGCCAGGGCTCCAGTACTTC	CASSLGGPGLQYF
TRBV5-1	NA	NA	14	TRBJ2-5	TGCGCCAGCGGGGGATCGGGGTCGGGGGAGACCCAGTACTTC	CASGGSGSGETQYF
TRBV29-1	NA	NA	11	TRBJ1-2	TGCAGCGTCGGTAGTGGTGGTGGCTACACCTTC	CSVGSGGGYTF
TRBV11-2	NA	NA	13	TRBJ1-3	TGTGCCAGCAGCCCCCGAAGAGCAAACACCATATATTTT	CASSPRRANTIYF
TRBV6-5	NA	TRBD1	14	TRBJ2-7	TGTGCCAGCAGTTACCTGGGACAGGGACACGAGCAGTACTTC	CASSYLGQGHEQYF
TRBV2	NA	NA	11	TRBJ1-2	TGTGCCAGCAAGGGACTCGGGGGCTACACCTTC	CASKGLGGYTF
TRBV5-6	NA	TRBD2	15	TRBJ2-7	TGTGCCAGCAGCCTGTCGGGCGGGAGTCTATACGAGCAGTACTTC	CASSLSGGSLYEQYF
TRBV30	NA	NA	15	TRBJ2-2	TGTGCCTGGAAGTCGGGGGGCGCCTCGGCCGGGGAGCTGTTTTTT	CAWKSGGASAGELFF
TRBV27	NA	NA	13	TRBJ2-7	TGTGCCAGCCGCCCGGGGGTAACCTACGAGCAGTACTTC	CASRPGVTYEQYF
TRBV2	NA	NA	14	TRBJ2-1	TGTGCCAGCAGTGTGGAACAGGGGGGGGATGAGCAGTTCTTC	CASSVEQGGDEQFF
TRBV2	NA	TRBD1	15	TRBJ1-3	TGTGCCAGTACTTTAGGGGGCGCCGCTGGAAACACCATATATTTT	CASTLGGAAGNTIYF
TRBV19	NA	TRBD1	14	TRBJ1-6	TGTGCCAGTAGGGTTGGGACAGGGGTTTCACCCCTCCACTTT	CASRVGTGVSPLHF
TRBV7-2	NA	NA	17	TRBJ1-1	TGTGCCAGCAAACCGACCTTTCTCCTTCCGGGGGACACTGAAGCTTTCTTT	CASKPTFLLPGDTEAFF
TRBV27	NA	NA	16	TRBJ2-3	TGTGCCAGCAGTTTATCAGCCGGTGGGGCCACAGATACGCAGTATTTT	CASSLSAGGATDTQYF
TRBV27	medium-sized	NA	11	TRBJ1-6	TGTGCCAGCACGGACAGTCGGGTCCTCCACTTT	CASTDSRVLHF
TRBV28	NA	NA	13	TRBJ1-4	TGTGCCAGCAAAGACAGAGGGAGTGAAAAACTGTTTTTT	CASKDRGSEKLFF
TRBV13	few	NA	16	TRBJ2-1	TGTGCCAGCAGCTTAGAAGGACTCCGGCCTATCAATGAGCAGTTCTTC	CASSLEGLRPINEQFF
TRBV5-4	NA	TRBD2	16	TRBJ2-7	TGTGCCAGCAGCCCAGGGACTAGCGGGCCTACCTACGAGCAGTACTTC	CASSPGTSGPTYEQYF
TRBV7-2	NA	NA	14	TRBJ1-2	TGTGCCAGCAGCCAACGTTCTGGGATCGGTGGCTACACCTTC	CASSQRSGIGGYTF
TRBV6-1	NA	TRBD1	15	TRBJ1-5	TGTGCCAGCAGTGACCTACAGGGGGCGCGTCAGCCCCAGCATTTT	CASSDLQGARQPQHF
TRBV10-3	few	NA	14	TRBJ1-1	TGTGCCATCAATTACGACGGGTCCAACACTGAAGCTTTCTTT	CAINYDGSNTEAFF
TRBV30	NA	TRBD2	16	TRBJ2-1	TGTGCCTGGGCAGCGGGAGGACTAAGGTCCTACAATGAGCAGTTCTTC	CAWAAGGLRSYNEQFF
TRBV5-1	NA	TRBD2	16	TRBJ2-1	TGCGCCAGCAGCTTGGGGATAGCGGGCTCCTACAATGAGCAGTTCTTC	CASSLGIAGSYNEQFF
TRBV29-1	NA	NA	14	TRBJ2-5	TGCAGCGTTGAGTCAGGCGGCGGTTCAGAGACCCAGTACTTC	CSVESGGGSETQYF
TRBV19	NA	NA	14	TRBJ2-1	TGTGCCAGTAGTTCCACGACCGACTACAATGAGCAGTTCTTC	CASSSTTDYNEQFF
TRBV10-3	NA	TRBD1	18	TRBJ1-6	TGTGCCATCAGACCAGACAGGGGGGGGAGCTCCTATAATTCACCCCTCCACTTT	CAIRPDRGGSSYNSPLHF
TRBV14	NA	NA	11	TRBJ2-1	TGTGCCAGCAGCAAACGAAGGGAGCAGTTCTTC	CASSKRREQFF
TRBV11-1	NA	NA	16	TRBJ1-3	TGTGCCAGCAGCTCCCAGGGTGGACTCTCTGGAAACACCATATATTTT	CASSSQGGLSGNTIYF
TRBV4-1	NA	TRBD2	21	TRBJ2-2	TGCGCCAGCAGCCAAGATCAGGAAGCGGGAGAAACCCCTGGTAATACCGGGGAGCTGTTTTTT	CASSQDQEAGETPGNTGELFF
TRBV7-9	NA	TRBD2	15	TRBJ2-3	TGTGCCAGCAGCACCCGACTAGCGGGCACAGATACGCAGTATTTT	CASSTRLAGTDTQYF
TRBV6-1	NA	NA	14	TRBJ1-5	TGTGCCAGCAACAACCCCAACACGGCCGAGCCCCAGCATTTT	CASNNPNTAEPQHF
TRBV18	NA	NA	14	TRBJ1-2	TGTGCCAGCTCACGAGTGGGGGACCGTGGTGGCTACACCTTC	CASSRVGDRGGYTF
TRBV6-1	NA	NA	11	TRBJ1-5	TGTGCCAGCAGTATAGATCAGCCCCAGCATTTT	CASSIDQPQHF
TRBV5-1	NA	TRBD2	16	TRBJ2-1	TGCGCCAGCAGCTGGGGACTAGGCAGCTCCTACAATGAGCAGTTCTTC	CASSWGLGSSYNEQFF
TRBV19	NA	TRBD2	16	TRBJ2-3	TGTGCCACCTCACCGTGGACTAGCGGTTACACAGATACGCAGTATTTT	CATSPWTSGYTDTQYF
TRBV12-2	NA	NA	16	TRBJ1-5	TGTGCAAGTCGCCGAAGGACAGGGGGCAGGTCTCAGCCCCAGCATTTT	CASRRRTGGRSQPQHF
TRBV4-3	NA	NA	16	TRBJ1-2	TGCGCCAGCAGCCGGGAGGACTCAGGAAGGCTTGATGGCTACACCTTC	CASSREDSGRLDGYTF
TRBV7-2	NA	TRBD2	18	TRBJ2-2	TGTGCCAGCAGCCCTTACCCCCTACTAGCGGCGAACACCGGGGAGCTGTTTTTT	CASSPYPLLAANTGELFF
TRBV19	few	TRBD1	13	TRBJ1-2	TGTGCCAGTGGTCGACAGGGGCCCTATGGCTACACCTTC	CASGRQGPYGYTF
TRBV7-2	NA	NA	16	TRBJ1-3	TGTGCCAGCAGCTTAGCCCCGGACAGTCCTGGAAACACCATATATTTT	CASSLAPDSPGNTIYF
TRBV7-9	NA	NA	16	TRBJ1-3	TGTGCCAGCAGCCCCGGAGCGGGATCCTCTGGAAACACCATATATTTT	CASSPGAGSSGNTIYF
TRBV6-6	NA	NA	15	TRBJ2-1	TGTGCCAGCAGGCCGGAGGGGCTCATTATCCATGAGCAGTTCTTC	CASRPEGLIIHEQFF
TRBV5-1	NA	NA	14	TRBJ2-7	TGCGCCAGCAGCTTGGGTGATGGGGTCTACGAGCAGTACTTC	CASSLGDGVYEQYF
TRBV11-2	few	NA	14	TRBJ1-2	TGTGCCAGCAGCTTAGTGAACGCAGGGGCGGGCTACACCTTC	CASSLVNAGAGYTF
TRBV19	NA	TRBD1	14	TRBJ2-5	TGTGCCAGTAGGCGGACAGGGGGCGTAGAGACCCAGTACTTC	CASRRTGGVETQYF
TRBV6-5	NA	TRBD1	12	TRBJ1-2	TGTGCCAGCAGTCTTACAGGGGACGGCTACACCTTC	CASSLTGDGYTF
TRBV27	NA	NA	13	TRBJ2-7	TGTGCCAGCAGTTTAGGCTATTCCTACGAGCAGTACTTC	CASSLGYSYEQYF
TRBV7-9	NA	TRBD2	15	TRBJ2-5	TGTGCCAGCAGCTTAGTAGCGGGGGAACGAGAGACCCAGTACTTC	CASSLVAGERETQYF
TRBV2	once	NA	14	TRBJ2-3	TGTGCCAGTGCATCAGAACAGTTTTCAGATACGCAGTATTTT	CASASEQFSDTQYF
TRBV28	NA	NA	13	TRBJ1-2	TGTGCCAGCAGTTTGTTACAGCGTTATGGCTACACCTTC	CASSLLQRYGYTF
TRBV27	NA	NA	13	TRBJ1-5	TGTGCCAGCAGTCGGAGTAGCAATCAGCCCCAGCATTTT	CASSRSSNQPQHF
TRBV10-3	NA	NA	11	TRBJ2-7	TGTGCCATCAGTGAAAGACGGGAGCAGTACTTC	CAISERREQYF
TRBV11-2	NA	TRBD2	16	TRBJ2-7	TGTGCCAGCAGCTTAACGAGCGGGGGGGCCAGGTACGAGCAGTACTTC	CASSLTSGGARYEQYF